This T cell receptor (beta chain) was found in a study of blood T cell repertoires in COVID-19. Study information: There were acute and convalescent COVID-19 samples, and they came from the United States, Italy and Spain.

In the original analysis: Estimates of nucleated cell counts were drawn from the amplification of reference gene primers. Only in-frame clones appear in the TCRdb table, and some are missing; sequencing was by immunoSEQ multiplex PCR. The DNA gave D and trimming, while V, J and clone size come from that table. The sample has roughly 250,000 clones, 70% to 85% seen once; the top ten hold 4.5% to 6%. V was pared by 6 bases and J by 3 bases, with 27 bases between. The CDR3 extends over 18 amino acids. From germline, CDR1 is LNHDA and CDR2 SQIVND (reference sequence). V and J are TRBV19 and TRBJ2-7, with D possibly being TRBD2 (7 bases). Input material: peripheral blood. This TCR derives from a woman at least 80 years old with active or convalescent COVID-19. CDR3 nucleotides: TGTGCCAGTAGCTTGACACAGACCCGGGGGGCGAGTAACTACGAGCAGTACTTC. This sequence encodes CASSLTQTRGASNYEQYF.